This T cell receptor beta chain originates from a study of technical replicates of blood from a few donors. Germline lookup yields CDR1 DFQATT and CDR2 SNEGSKA (reference sequence). The CDR3 sequence is 11 residues long. V was trimmed by 7 bases and J by 1 base, leaving 7 bases between them. This clone was seen only a few times. Repertoires were generated with immunoSEQ multiplex PCR, while TCRdb's copy carries only in-frame clones and drops some. The sample gives 65,000 to 95,000 clones, around 97% of which show up once; about 0.27% is in the top ten. Sequenced: T cells isolated from PBMCs. The TCR originated in a human donor in good health. This chain uses TRBV20-1 with TRBJ1-1; D unclear. CDR3 DNA: TGCAGTGGTCAGGAGAACACTGAAGCTTTCTTT. Its protein is CSGQENTEAFF.